The T cell receptor beta chain described here comes from a study of shared clonotypes between healthy human individuals. Points from the study as a whole: As a rule, naive subsets had a larger estimated richness than memory subsets.

About this clone: The antigen is undetermined. This sample includes further DNA sequences coding for the same CDR3.

Assay: immunoSEQ multiplex PCR; the TCRdb copy retains only in-frame clones and omits some. Of 700,000 or so clones in the sample, around 72% are singletons; the top ten hold around 2%. Only Caucasian adults living in Nashville, Tennessee served as donors. A split of CD4+ cells into CD45RA+ naive and CD45RA-negative memory subsets was performed. The V and J ends lost 0 bases and 4 bases respectively, with 11 bases between them. The CDR3 is 15 amino acids. Germline values: CDR1 SGHRS, CDR2 YFSETQ. This sequence originates from a woman aged 25 to 45 in good health. V usage is TRBV5-1 and J usage is TRBJ1-5, with D unclear. Sequenced: memory CD4+ T cells sorted from blood. Subset in this sample: CD45RA-negative fraction. In DNA form, the CDR3 reads TGCGCCAGCAGCTTGGGAGCTGGCGAGAATCAGCCCCAGCATTTT. It specifies CASSLGAGENQPQHF.